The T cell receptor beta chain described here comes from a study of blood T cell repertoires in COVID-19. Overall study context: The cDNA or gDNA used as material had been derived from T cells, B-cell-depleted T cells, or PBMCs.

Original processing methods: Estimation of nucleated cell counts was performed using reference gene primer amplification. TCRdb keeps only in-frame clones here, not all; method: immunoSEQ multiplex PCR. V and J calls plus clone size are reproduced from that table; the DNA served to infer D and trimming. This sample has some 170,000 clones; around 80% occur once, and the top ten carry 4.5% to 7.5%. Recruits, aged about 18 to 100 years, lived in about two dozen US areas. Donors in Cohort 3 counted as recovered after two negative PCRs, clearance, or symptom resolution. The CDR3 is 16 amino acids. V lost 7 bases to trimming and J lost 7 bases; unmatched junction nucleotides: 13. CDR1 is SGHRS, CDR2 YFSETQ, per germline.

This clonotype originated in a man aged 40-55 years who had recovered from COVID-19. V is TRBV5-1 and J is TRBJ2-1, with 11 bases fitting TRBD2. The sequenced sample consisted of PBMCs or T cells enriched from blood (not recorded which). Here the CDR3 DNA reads TGCGCCAGCCAGCGGTTAGCGGGGGGGCTGAGGAATGAGCAGTTCTTC. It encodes CASQRLAGGLRNEQFF.